This T cell receptor beta chain was observed in a study of cytomegalovirus exposure and HLA in healthy donors. Study context: Inside one of the first data releases sat about 85 million unique TCRs taken from HLA-typed donors.

The PCR ran on 60 Vbeta and 13 Jbeta primers. Using immunoSEQ multiplex PCR, the repertoire was profiled, and TCRdb retains in-frame clones only, with some absent. Of roughly 150,000 clones in the sample, roughly 72% were seen once. Study-wide points: Accurate prediction of most subjects' HLA-A and HLA-B alleles from TCR beta sequences was reported. DRB1 showed the most TCR associations and HLA-C the fewest in a later analysis, as rates varied by HLA locus.

Regarding this clone: Its target is unknown.

The CDR3 sequence is 14 residues long. V lost 5 bases, J lost 1 base, and 12 bases lay in between. Germline V gene sequence: CDR1 SGHNT, CDR2 YYREEE (reference sequence). The sequence was obtained from a man aged 35 to 55 in good health and CMV-seronegative. V is TRBV5-4 and J is TRBJ2-5, with D possibly being TRBD2 (6 bases). Source material: PBMCs. The DNA of the CDR3 is TGTGCCAGCAGTTGGGGAGGTCCCCAAGAGACCCAGTACTTC. Translated, it gives CASSWGGPQETQYF.